This is a list of T cell receptor beta chains from one sample in a study of blood T cell repertoires in COVID-19. Method: immunoSEQ multiplex PCR; TCRdb's copy keeps in-frame clones and lacks some. The data contain about 24,000 clones, 82% of them singletons. Sequencing used peripheral blood. The receptors derive from a human donor in a cohort sampled during active COVID-19. Both conserved end residues are trimmed from each CDR3. Fields, in order: CDR3 protein, V gene, D gene, J gene. A D gene is named only where the DNA matches it firmly.

ASSFGGNTDTQY TRBV27 NA TRBJ2-3
ASTSTPGTQY TRBV5-5 NA TRBJ2-5
ASSPPSTEAF TRBV18 NA TRBJ1-1
ASSPTPSNYGYT TRBV6-5 NA TRBJ1-2
ASSIERTARSSYNEQF TRBV19 NA TRBJ2-1
ASNTWTGSYEQY TRBV2 TRBD1 TRBJ2-7
ATSDLEGRTEAF TRBV24-1 NA TRBJ1-1
ASSQSLQETQY TRBV4-1 NA TRBJ2-5
ATSLDGLLGYT TRBV6-5 NA TRBJ1-2
ASSQERLSYEQY TRBV4-3 NA TRBJ2-7
ASSHGQVNTGELF TRBV5-8 TRBD1 TRBJ2-2
ASSQNRGGVYGYT TRBV4-3 NA TRBJ1-2
ASSLDTRERMFGEAF TRBV11-2 NA TRBJ1-1
ASSEGARNQPQH TRBV2 NA TRBJ1-5
ASSQPGQGETQY TRBV25-1 TRBD1 TRBJ2-5
ASSYGGLEAF TRBV6-2/TRBV6-3 NA TRBJ1-1
ASSSKDSFSNQPQH TRBV19 NA TRBJ1-5
ASSQTEASSGANVLT TRBV23-1 NA TRBJ2-6
ASSWGTGGLETQY TRBV7-9 TRBD1 TRBJ2-5